A single sample is the source of the 26 T cell receptor beta chains below, sequenced in a study of blood T cell repertoires in COVID-19. Using immunoSEQ multiplex PCR, the repertoire was profiled, and TCRdb retains in-frame clones only, with some absent. The table has approximately 150,000 clones, 80% to 90% seen once. The sample taken for sequencing was peripheral blood. The receptor set was obtained from a woman aged 50 to 60 with acute or convalescent COVID-19.

The rearrangement links TRBV11-3 to TRBJ1-1; 7 positions agree with TRBD1. The germline gives CDR1 SGHNT, CDR2 YENEEA. V lost 3 bases, J lost 10 bases, and 11 bases stayed unmatched. The CDR3 has 14 amino acids. The CDR3 region has the DNA TGTGCCAGCAGCTTCGGGACAGATGGGGGTAGAGCTTTCTTT. This translates into CASSFGTDGGRAFF.

The chain is built from TRBV2 and TRBJ2-7; 10 bases map to TRBD2. This CDR3 comprises 16 residues. Per germline, CDR1 SNHLY and CDR2 FYNNEI. With V trimmed by 8 bases and J by 2 bases, 12 bases remained unmatched. CDR3 region: CASDPISGGTAYEQYF. The DNA for the CDR3 is TGTGCCAGCGATCCGATTAGCGGGGGGACCGCCTACGAGCAGTACTTC.

The chain has TRBV7-2 and TRBJ1-5; 8 nucleotides align to TRBD1. The CDR3 runs to 14 residues. Germline CDR1 SGHTA, CDR2 FQGNSA. Trimming removed 6 bases from V and 0 bases from J; junction bases left unmatched: 1. The CDR3 DNA reads TGTGCCAGCAGGGACAGGGTTAGCAATCAGCCCCAGCATTTT. Protein sequence: CASRDRVSNQPQHF. Variable domain in full (rest from reference TRBV7-2 and TRBJ1-5): GAGVSQSPSNKVTEKGKDVELRCDPISGHTALYWYRQSLGQGLEFLIYFQGNSAPDKSGLPSDRFSAERTGGSVSTLTIQRTQQEDSAVYLCASRDRVSNQPQHFGDGTRLSIL.

This clone has more than one count but fewer than ten. V and J are TRBV9 and TRBJ1-6, with D unresolved. V was pared by 3 bases and J by 5 bases, with 15 bases between. Germline assignment: CDR1 SGDLS and CDR2 YYNGEE. This CDR3 contains 16 residues. CDR3 sequence: CASSAPPGRDNSPLHF. The DNA for the CDR3 is TGTGCCAGCAGCGCCCCGCCGGGAAGAGATAATTCACCCCTCCACTTT.

J is TRBJ2-3 and V is TRBV19; the match to TRBD2 covers 9 bases. The CDR3 extends over 15 amino acids. The trim removed 6 bases at V and 3 bases at J, leaving 7 bases unmatched. CDR1 LNHDA and CDR2 SQIVND come from the germline V gene (reference sequence). The CDR3 region is CASSPGLATTDTQYF. DNA for the CDR3: TGTGCCAGTAGCCCGGGACTAGCAACGACAGATACGCAGTATTTT.

This chain uses TRBV5-1 with TRBJ2-7, with a possible D match to TRBD1 (6 bases). Germline V gene lookup returns CDR1 SGHRS and CDR2 YFSETQ. V lost 3 bases, J lost 1 base, and 8 bases lay in between. This CDR3 has 13 amino acids. The CDR3 loop reads CASSSDSSYEQYF. DNA for the CDR3: TGCGCCAGCAGCTCGGACAGTTCCTACGAGCAGTACTTC.

The V and J genes are TRBV29-1 and TRBJ2-1, with a possible D match to TRBD2 (6 bases). The CDR3 extends over 11 amino acids. V lost 2 bases and J lost 7, with 6 bases in between. Germline assignment: CDR1 SQVTM and CDR2 ANQGSEA. CDR3 loop: CSVERGNEQFF. The CDR3 bases are TGCAGCGTTGAACGGGGGAATGAGCAGTTCTTC.

V gene TRBV4-1 combines with J gene TRBJ1-2; D unresolved. This CDR3 is 11 amino acids long. V was pared by 5 bases and J by 10 bases, with 11 bases between. The germline V gene encodes CDR1 MGHRA and CDR2 YSYEKL. In DNA, the CDR3 is TGCGCCAGCAGCGATTCGGTTGCCTACACCTTC. This gives the protein CASSDSVAYTF.

J is TRBJ1-3 and V is TRBV11-2; 7 positions agree with TRBD1. The CDR3 runs 14 residues. J gave up 7 bases and V 7 bases, and 10 bases lay outside the gene matches. Germline V CDR1 and CDR2: SGHAT, FQNNGV. The chain's CDR3 is CASTQQWTGNTIYF. The CDR3 coding sequence is TGTGCCAGCACCCAACAGTGGACAGGCAACACCATATATTTT.

The rearrangement links TRBV24-1 to TRBJ1-2, with TRBD1 as a possible D gene (6 bases). CDR1 and CDR2 from the germline V gene are KGHDR and SFDVKD. Between the trimmed V and J ends, which lost 7 bases and 8 bases, there was a span of 13 bases. The CDR3 length is 12 residues. The CDR3 region has the DNA TGTGCCACCAGCCCAGGGGCAGAGGGCTACACCTTC. Its translation is CATSPGAEGYTF.

This chain uses TRBV12-3 or TRBV12-4 with TRBJ2-1, with D unresolved. Trimming removed 7 bases at V and 4 bases at J, with 11 bases between. CDR3 length equals 13 residues. CDR3 in amino acids: CASTLPLYNEQFF. The CDR3 region has the DNA TGTGCCAGCACCCTACCCCTTTACAATGAGCAGTTCTTC.

This clone was detected only a few times. This chain uses TRBV2 with TRBJ1-2; perhaps TRBD1 as D (6 bases). The CDR3 is made up of 13 amino acids. The V gene lost 5 bases and the J gene lost 7 bases, with 14 bases spanning the gap. CDR1 is SNHLY, CDR2 FYNNEI, per germline. CDR3 sequence reads: CASSSGGLGGYTF. The CDR3 DNA reads as TGTGCCAGCAGTTCGGGGGGGCTCGGTGGCTACACCTTC.

This chain connects TRBV9 to TRBJ1-5; a possible D gene is TRBD1 (6 bases). The germline CDR1 and CDR2 sequences are SGDLS and YYNGEE. The CDR3 covers 14 residues. Trimming took 3 bases from V and 5 from J, leaving 12 bases between them. The CDR3 loop reads CASSAGGGYQPQHF. The CDR3 DNA reads TGTGCCAGCAGCGCCGGGGGGGGCTATCAGCCCCAGCATTTT.

The rearrangement links TRBV27 to TRBJ2-2; possibly TRBD1 for D (6 bases). The CDR3 is made up of 15 amino acids. Germline loops: CDR1 MNHEY, CDR2 SMNVEV (reference sequence). V lost 2 bases and J 0 bases, leaving 7 bases between the germline ends. As DNA, the CDR3 is TGTGCCAGCAGTTTACCAGGGGCGAACACCGGGGAGCTGTTTTTT. It is translated as CASSLPGANTGELFF.

V gene TRBV27 combines with J gene TRBJ1-5; D is unclear. Between the trimmed V and J ends, which lost 3 bases and 5 bases, there was a span of 8 bases. There are 13 residues in the CDR3. CDR1 and CDR2 (germline): MNHEY, SMNVEV (reference sequence). This CDR3 reads CASSFSRYQPQHF. The CDR3 nucleotides read TGTGCCAGCAGTTTTTCGCGGTATCAGCCCCAGCATTTT.

The gene calls are TRBV7-9 and TRBJ2-1, with D perhaps matching TRBD1 (7 bases). Germline assignment: CDR1 SEHNR and CDR2 FQNEAQ (reference sequence). This CDR3 spans 14 amino acids. The V gene lost 5 bases and the J gene lost 8 bases, with 16 bases spanning the gap. CDR3 DNA sequence: TGTGCCAGCAGCCAGACAGGGACTTTCTATGAGCAGTTCTTC. This encodes CASSQTGTFYEQFF.

A word on this clone: Other DNA sequences in this sample translate to the same CDR3. The chain carries TRBV5-1 and TRBJ1-1, with D perhaps TRBD1 (5 bases). The V end was cut by 4 bases, the J end by 0 bases, with 10 bases between. This CDR3 is 14 amino acids long. Germline V gene data show CDR1 as SGHRS and CDR2 as YFSETQ. DNA of the CDR3: TGCGCCAGCAGCCCCGGGGGTTTGAACACTGAAGCTTTCTTT. Translating gives CASSPGGLNTEAFF.

V usage is TRBV13 and J usage is TRBJ2-3; D gene unclear. The CDR3 loop spans 13 amino acids. Trimming removed 0 bases at V and 6 bases at J, with 7 bases between. Germline lookup yields CDR1 PRHDT and CDR2 FYEKMQ (reference sequence). The CDR3 bases are TGTGCCAGCAGCTTAGGGTTAGCCGATACGCAGTATTTT. Its protein is CASSLGLADTQYF.

V and J are TRBV13 and TRBJ2-7; a possible D gene is TRBD2 (6 bases). This CDR3 region has 15 residues. The germline V gene has CDR1 PRHDT and CDR2 FYEKMQ (reference sequence). The V gene lost 0 bases and the J gene lost 0 bases, with 9 bases spanning the gap. CDR3 loop: CASSLGGRSSYEQYF. For the CDR3, the DNA is TGTGCCAGCAGCTTAGGGGGGAGGAGCTCCTACGAGCAGTACTTC.

The chain recombines TRBV4-1 with TRBJ2-5, with D unresolved. The V end lost 0 bases, the J end lost 7 bases, and 15 bases lay between the germline ends. In germline, CDR1 is MGHRA, CDR2 YSYEKL. This CDR3 comprises 15 residues. CDR3 DNA sequence: TGCGCCAGCAGCCAAGAGCGGTTGGTGACTGGGACCCAGTACTTC. Translated, it gives CASSQERLVTGTQYF.

The rearrangement joins TRBV7-2 to TRBJ1-1; D possibly corresponds to TRBD1 (6 bases). Trimming pared 3 bases from V and 3 bases from J, leaving 11 bases between. CDR3 length: 14 amino acids. The germline CDR1 and CDR2 sequences are SGHTA and FQGNSA. CDR3 nucleotide sequence: TGTGCCAGCAGCTTGAGACAGGAACACACTGAAGCTTTCTTT. This gives the protein CASSLRQEHTEAFF.

The gene calls are TRBV13 and TRBJ2-7, with 9 positions matching TRBD1. The CDR3 is 14 amino acids. V shed 3 bases, J shed 6 bases, and the junction held 6 bases outside the gene matches. In germline, CDR1 is PRHDT, CDR2 FYEKMQ (reference sequence). The CDR3 sequence is CASSFGDRVSEQYF. In nucleotides, the CDR3 is TGTGCCAGCAGCTTTGGGGACAGGGTAAGCGAGCAGTACTTC.

V usage is TRBV7-2 and J usage is TRBJ2-2; 7 bases line up with TRBD1. The V gene's germline CDR1 is SGHTA and CDR2 FQGNSA. This CDR3 has 17 residues. The V segment lost 2 bases and the J segment 2 bases; nucleotides outside the gene matches: 8. CDR3 in amino acids: CASSLRGGSLNTGELFF. Written as DNA, the CDR3 is TGTGCCAGCAGCTTACGAGGGGGCAGCTTAAACACCGGGGAGCTGTTTTTT.

V usage is TRBV6-5 and J usage is TRBJ2-5; TRBD2 aligns across 8 bases. Trimming at V came to 1 base and at J to 4 bases, leaving 2 bases not matched to a gene. In germline, CDR1 is MNHEY, CDR2 SVGAGI. The CDR3 extends over 14 amino acids. CDR3 nucleotides: TGTGCCAGCAGTTACTACGGGACTAGAGAGACCCAGTACTTC. Protein: CASSYYGTRETQYF.

The rearrangement uses TRBV5-1 and TRBJ1-6, with unresolved D. Trimming pared 2 bases from V and 7 bases from J, leaving 7 bases between. The CDR3 is 13 residues long. Germline-derived CDR1 and CDR2 are SGHRS and YFSETQ. CDR3 region: CASSLAINSPLHF. CDR3 sequence (DNA): TGCGCCAGCAGCTTAGCGATAAATTCACCCCTCCACTTT.

V gene TRBV18 combines with J gene TRBJ2-7, with 14 bases that match TRBD2. The V and J ends lost 6 bases and 5 bases, in that order; junction bases with no gene match: 6. The germline CDR1 and CDR2 sequences are KGHSH and LQKENI. This CDR3 is built from 15 residues. CDR3 sequence (DNA): TGTGCCAGCTCCGGACCGGGACTAGCGGGAGACGAGCAGTACTTC. Its protein product is CASSGPGLAGDEQYF.